This T cell receptor beta chain comes out of a study of Ad26.COV2.S vaccination and SARS-CoV-2 variants. This sample's treatment: 19 received Ad26.COV2.S at low or high dose, single or two shots; roughly 5 received placebo; per-sample allocation not given. Sampling was performed 63 days after the first vaccine or placebo injection. General study findings and limits: Analyses of TCR breadth and depth may have underestimated total T cell responses.

In its sample, this clone was seen once. Its antigen remains unidentified. Repertoires were generated with immunoSEQ multiplex PCR, while TCRdb's copy carries only in-frame clones and drops some. Among about 320,000 clones listed, 85% to 90% were seen once. The specimen comprised peripheral blood, sampled in a trial of Ad26.COV2.S vaccine versus placebo. The receptor was derived from a person aged 18-60 years who received the Ad26.COV2.S COVID-19 vaccine or a placebo.

This chain's CDR3 is CASSRGGGQETNTEAFF. CDR3 DNA sequence: TGCGCCAGCAGCCGAGGCGGTGGACAGGAAACAAACACTGAAGCTTTCTTT. The chain uses TRBV4-1 and TRBJ1-1; 7 nucleotides align to TRBD1. CDR3 length: 17 amino acids. The germline gives CDR1 MGHRA, CDR2 YSYEKL. Trimming took 4 bases from V and 2 from J; bases not matched to a gene: 13.